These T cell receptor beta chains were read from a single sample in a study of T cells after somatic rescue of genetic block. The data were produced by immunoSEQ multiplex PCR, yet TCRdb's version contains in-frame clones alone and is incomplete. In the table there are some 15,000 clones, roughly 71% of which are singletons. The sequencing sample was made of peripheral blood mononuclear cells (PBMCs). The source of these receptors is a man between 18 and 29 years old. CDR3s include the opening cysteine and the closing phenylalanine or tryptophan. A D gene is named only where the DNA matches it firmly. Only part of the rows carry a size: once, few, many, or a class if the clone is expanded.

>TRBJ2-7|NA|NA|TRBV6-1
TGTGCCAGCAGTGAACCCGGCAGTTCCTACGAGCAGTACTTC
CASSEPGSSYEQYF
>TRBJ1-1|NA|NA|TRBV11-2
TGTGCCAGCAGCTGGGACACCCTAGGGGGAACTGAAGCTTTCTTT
CASSWDTLGGTEAFF
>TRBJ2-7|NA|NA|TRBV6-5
TGTGCCAGCAGTTACTCAGGGTTCCCTAACGAGCAGTACTTC
CASSYSGFPNEQYF
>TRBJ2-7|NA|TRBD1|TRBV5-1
TGCGCCAGCAGCTTTGGTAGCGGACAGGGGTTCCACGAGCAGTACTTC
CASSFGSGQGFHEQYF
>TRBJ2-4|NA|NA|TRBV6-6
TGTGCCAGCAGTTACGGGACTTTAGCCAAAAACATTCAGTACTTC
CASSYGTLAKNIQYF
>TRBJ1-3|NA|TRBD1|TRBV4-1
TGCGCCAGCAGCCAAGATTGGGACAGGGGCTCTGGAAACACCATATATTTT
CASSQDWDRGSGNTIYF
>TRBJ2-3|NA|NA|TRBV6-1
TGTGCCAGCAGTGAACTCACAGATACGCAGTATTTT
CASSELTDTQYF
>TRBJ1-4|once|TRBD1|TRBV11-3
TGTGCCAGCAGCTTAAGGGGGCGCGGGGAAAAACTGTTTTTT
CASSLRGRGEKLFF
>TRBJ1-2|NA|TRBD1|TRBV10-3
TGTGCCATCAGTGAACCCGGGACAGGGGACCCGGGGTATGGCTACACCTTC
CAISEPGTGDPGYGYTF
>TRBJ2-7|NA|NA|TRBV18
TGTGCCAGCTCATCCTCAGGTGAGCAGTACTTC
CASSSSGEQYF
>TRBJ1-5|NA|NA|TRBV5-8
TGTGCCAGCAGCTTGGGACAGGAGTGGCAGCCCCAGCATTTT
CASSLGQEWQPQHF
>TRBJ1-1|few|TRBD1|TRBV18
TGTGCCAGCTCCGGAGGGGGCGCCGGGACTGAAGCTTTCTTT
CASSGGGAGTEAFF
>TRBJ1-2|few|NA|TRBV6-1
TGTGCAGGCTATGGCTACACCTTC
CAGYGYTF
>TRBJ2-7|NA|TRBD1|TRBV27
TGTGCCAGCAGTCCCCGGGGACAGGGAGGGTACGAGCAGTACTTC
CASSPRGQGGYEQYF
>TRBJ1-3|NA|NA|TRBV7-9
TGTGCCAGCAGCTTGTCCCGACTTTTAGGAAACACCATATATTTT
CASSLSRLLGNTIYF
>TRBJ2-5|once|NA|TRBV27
TGTGCCAGCAGTTCCCCTGGAAGGAGCGGCCAAGAGACCCAGTACTTC
CASSSPGRSGQETQYF